This TCR beta chain was observed in a study of blood T cell repertoires in COVID-19. Study-level information: From the United States, Italy and Spain came samples of acute and convalescent COVID-19. The cDNA or gDNA used as material had been derived from T cells, B-cell-depleted T cells, or PBMCs.

Germline CDR1 and CDR2: SGHVS and FNYEAQ. The CDR3 contains 17 residues. The V gene end was trimmed by 0 bases and the J gene end by 0 bases; junction bases not matched to a gene: 6. Here immunoSEQ multiplex PCR was the method, and the copy in TCRdb shows in-frame clones only, minus some. The sample lists approximately 10,000 clones; just under 85% were seen once. The chain carries TRBV7-6 and TRBJ2-3, with TRBD2 matching over 7 bases. Sequencing was carried out using peripheral blood. This TCR derives from a middle-aged man with active COVID-19. CDR3 region: CASSLAVGGTSTDTQYF. For the CDR3, the DNA is TGTGCCAGCAGCTTAGCCGTGGGGGGGACTAGCACAGATACGCAGTATTTT.